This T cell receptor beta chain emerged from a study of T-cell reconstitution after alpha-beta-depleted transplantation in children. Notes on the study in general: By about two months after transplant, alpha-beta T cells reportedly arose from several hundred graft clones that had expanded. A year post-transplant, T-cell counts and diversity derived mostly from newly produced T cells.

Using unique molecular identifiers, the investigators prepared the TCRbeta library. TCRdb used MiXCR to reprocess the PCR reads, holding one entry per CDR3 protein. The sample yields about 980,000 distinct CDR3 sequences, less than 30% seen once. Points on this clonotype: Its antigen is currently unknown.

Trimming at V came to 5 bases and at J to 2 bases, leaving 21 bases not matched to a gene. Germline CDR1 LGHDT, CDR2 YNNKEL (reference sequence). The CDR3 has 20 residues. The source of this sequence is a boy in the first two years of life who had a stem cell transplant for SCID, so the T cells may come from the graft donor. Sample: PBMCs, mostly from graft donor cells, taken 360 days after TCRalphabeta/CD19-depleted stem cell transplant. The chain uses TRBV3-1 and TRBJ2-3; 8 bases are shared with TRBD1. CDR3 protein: CASSTKRVGTGTGPTDTQYF. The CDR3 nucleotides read TGTGCCAGCAGCACTAAACGGGTGGGAACCGGGACAGGACCCACAGATACGCAGTATTTT.